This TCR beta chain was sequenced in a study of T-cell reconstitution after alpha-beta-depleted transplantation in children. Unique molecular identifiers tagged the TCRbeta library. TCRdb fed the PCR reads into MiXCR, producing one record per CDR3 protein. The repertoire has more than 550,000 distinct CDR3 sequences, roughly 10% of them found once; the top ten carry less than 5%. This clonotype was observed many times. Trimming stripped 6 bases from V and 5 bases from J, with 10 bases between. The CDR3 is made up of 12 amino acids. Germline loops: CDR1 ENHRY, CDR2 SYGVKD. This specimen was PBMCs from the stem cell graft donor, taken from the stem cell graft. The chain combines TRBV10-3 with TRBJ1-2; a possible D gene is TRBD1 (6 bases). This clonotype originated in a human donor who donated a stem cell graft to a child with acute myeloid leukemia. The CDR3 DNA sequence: TGTGCCATCAGCCCTCAGGGGTATGGCTACACCTTC. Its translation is CAISPQGYGYTF.